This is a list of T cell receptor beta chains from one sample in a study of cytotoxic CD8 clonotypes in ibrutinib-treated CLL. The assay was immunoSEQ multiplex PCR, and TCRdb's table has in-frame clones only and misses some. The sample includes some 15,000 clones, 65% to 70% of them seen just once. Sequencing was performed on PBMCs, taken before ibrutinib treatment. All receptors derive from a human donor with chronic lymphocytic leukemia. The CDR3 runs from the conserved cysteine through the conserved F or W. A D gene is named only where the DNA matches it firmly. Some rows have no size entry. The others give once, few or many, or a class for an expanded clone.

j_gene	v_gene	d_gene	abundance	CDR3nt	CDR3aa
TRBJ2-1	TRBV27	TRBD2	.	TGTGCCAGCAGTAAGCGGACTCTGACGGGGGGTATTTACAATGAGCAGTTCTTC	CASSKRTLTGGIYNEQFF
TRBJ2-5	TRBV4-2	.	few	TGTGCCAGCAGCCAAAGGGACGGACTGGCCTCTTCGGAGACCCAGTACTTC	CASSQRDGLASSETQYF
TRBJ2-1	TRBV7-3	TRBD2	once	TGTGCCAGCAGCTTAGGGACTAGCGGATACAATGAGCAGTTCTTC	CASSLGTSGYNEQFF
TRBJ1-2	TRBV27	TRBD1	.	TGTGCCAGCAGTTTATCCGGGACAGCCAGTCGTGGCTACACCTTC	CASSLSGTASRGYTF
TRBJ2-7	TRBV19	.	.	TGTGCCAGTAGTCCCGGGACATATACTTCTTACGAGCAGTACTTC	CASSPGTYTSYEQYF
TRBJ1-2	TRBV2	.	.	TGTGCCAGCAGCGACCAGGGGACGGGTGGCTACACCTTC	CASSDQGTGGYTF
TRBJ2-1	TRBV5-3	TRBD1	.	TGTGCCAGAAGCTTGGCTTGGGACAGGGGCCACAATGAGCAGTTCTTC	CARSLAWDRGHNEQFF
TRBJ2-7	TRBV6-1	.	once	TGTGCCAGCAGTAGGGCGGGTTCCTACGAGCAGTACTTC	CASSRAGSYEQYF
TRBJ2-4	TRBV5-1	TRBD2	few	TGCGCCAGCAGCTTGGAGCGGGGTTTGGGCAAAAACATTCAGTACTTC	CASSLERGLGKNIQYF
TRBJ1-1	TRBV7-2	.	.	TGTGCCAGCAGCTTAGCGGGGGTCAGGACTGAAGCTTTCTTT	CASSLAGVRTEAFF
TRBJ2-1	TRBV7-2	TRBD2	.	TGTGCCAGCAGCCCTAGGACCGGACTAGCGGGGATGGCAAATGAGCAGTTCTTC	CASSPRTGLAGMANEQFF
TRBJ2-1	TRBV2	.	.	TGTGCCAGCAAGTTCCTCGCGGGGGCTCCCAATGAGCAGTTCTTC	CASKFLAGAPNEQFF
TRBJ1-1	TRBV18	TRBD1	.	TGTGCCAGCTCACCGACCGGGACAGGGAACACTGAAGCTTTCTTT	CASSPTGTGNTEAFF
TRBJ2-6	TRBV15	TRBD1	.	TGTGCCACCACCGACAGGGAGGGGGCCAACGTCCTGACTTTC	CATTDREGANVLTF
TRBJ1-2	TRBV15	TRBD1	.	TGTGCCACCAGCAGGGAGACAGGGGACTATGGCTACACCTTC	CATSRETGDYGYTF
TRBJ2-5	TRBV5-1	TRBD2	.	TGCGCCAGCAGCGGAGGGACTAGCGGGCAAGAGACCCAGTACTTC	CASSGGTSGQETQYF
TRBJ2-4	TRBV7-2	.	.	TGTGCCAGCAGCTTATATCGTGGGGTGGACATTCAGTACTTC	CASSLYRGVDIQYF
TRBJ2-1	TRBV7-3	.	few	TGTGCCAGCAGCTTAACGGGGGCGGGTGAGCAGTTCTTC	CASSLTGAGEQFF
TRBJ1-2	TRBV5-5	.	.	TGTGCCAGCAACCCGGGGGCGGAAAACGCGAACTATGGCTACACCTTC	CASNPGAENANYGYTF
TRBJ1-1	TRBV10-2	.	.	TGCGCCAGCAGTGTTTTAGACACCGACACTGAAGCTTTCTTT	CASSVLDTDTEAFF
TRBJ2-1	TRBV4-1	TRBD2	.	TGCGCCAGCAGCCAACCTAGCGGGGGGGCAGGGGAGCAGTTCTTC	CASSQPSGGAGEQFF
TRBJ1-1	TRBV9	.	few	TGTGCCAGCTATAGCGGGGTACCCAACACTGAAGCTTTCTTT	CASYSGVPNTEAFF
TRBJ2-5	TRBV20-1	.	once	TGCAGTGCTAGGGCTAGGGAGACCCAGTACTTC	CSARARETQYF
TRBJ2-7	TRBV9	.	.	TGTGCCAGCAGCGTAGGTATAGGGACCTACGAGCAGTACTTC	CASSVGIGTYEQYF
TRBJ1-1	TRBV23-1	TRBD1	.	TGCGCCAGCGATTGTCGAGGGACAGGACAGGTCAGGTGTTACACTGAAGCTTTCTTT	CASDCRGTGQVRCYTEAFF
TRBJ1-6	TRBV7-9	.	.	TGTGCCAGCAGCCCAACCATCAAGGGATACGAATCACCCCTCCACTTT	CASSPTIKGYESPLHF
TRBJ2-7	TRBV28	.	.	TGTGCCAGCAGCCCCCACTACGAGCAGTACTTC	CASSPHYEQYF